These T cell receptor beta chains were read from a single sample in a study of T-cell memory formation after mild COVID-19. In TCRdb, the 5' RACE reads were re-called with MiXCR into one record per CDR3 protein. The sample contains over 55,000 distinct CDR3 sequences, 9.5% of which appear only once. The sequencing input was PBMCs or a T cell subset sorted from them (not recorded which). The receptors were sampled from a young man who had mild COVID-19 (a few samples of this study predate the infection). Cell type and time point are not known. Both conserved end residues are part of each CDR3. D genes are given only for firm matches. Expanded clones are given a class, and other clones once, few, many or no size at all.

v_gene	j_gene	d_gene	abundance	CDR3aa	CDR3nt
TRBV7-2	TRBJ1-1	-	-	CASSLVRAGNTEAFF	TGTGCCAGCAGCTTAGTTCGGGCAGGGAACACTGAAGCTTTCTTT
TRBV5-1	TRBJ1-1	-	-	CASSGGQPTEAFF	TGCGCCAGCAGCGGCGGACAACCCACTGAAGCTTTCTTT
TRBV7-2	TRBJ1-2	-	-	CASSRTAGALYGYTF	TGTGCCAGCAGTCGCACAGCCGGGGCGCTATATGGCTACACCTTC
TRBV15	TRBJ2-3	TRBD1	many	CATTRDRHYTDTQYF	TGTGCCACCACCCGGGACAGGCACTACACAGATACGCAGTATTTT
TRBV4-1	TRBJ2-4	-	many	CASSQRGWGVSENIQYF	TGCGCCAGCAGCCAGAGGGGTTGGGGGGTCAGCGAAAACATTCAGTACTTC
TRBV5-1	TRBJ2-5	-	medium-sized	CASSSNPGGETQYF	TGCGCCAGCAGCTCTAACCCAGGAGGGGAGACCCAGTACTTC
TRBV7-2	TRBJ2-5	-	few	CASSRQAFQETQYF	TGTGCCAGCAGCCGACAGGCCTTTCAAGAGACCCAGTACTTC
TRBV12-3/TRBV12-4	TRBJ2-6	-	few	CASSLRGTGANVLTF	TGTGCCAGCAGTTTGAGGGGGACTGGGGCCAACGTCCTGACTTTC
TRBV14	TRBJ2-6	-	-	CAVGIAGANVLTF	TGTGCGGTCGGTATAGCTGGGGCCAACGTCCTGACTTTC
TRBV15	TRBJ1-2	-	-	CATSRDAGYGYTF	TGTGCCACCAGCAGAGATGCCGGCTATGGCTACACCTTC
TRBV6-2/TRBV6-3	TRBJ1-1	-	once	CASSSGHTTDTEAFF	TGTGCCAGCAGTTCGGGACACACGACGGACACTGAAGCTTTCTTT
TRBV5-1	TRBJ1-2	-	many	CASSLTGQNYGYTF	TGCGCCAGCAGCTTGACAGGGCAGAACTATGGCTACACCTTC
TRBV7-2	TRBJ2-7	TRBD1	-	CASSYGTGQSYEQYF	TGTGCCAGCAGCTATGGGACAGGGCAGTCCTACGAGCAGTACTTC
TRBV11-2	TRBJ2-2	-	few	CASSFGLPNTGELFF	TGTGCCAGCAGCTTCGGACTACCGAACACCGGGGAGCTGTTTTTT
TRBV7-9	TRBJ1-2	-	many	CASTLRADDGYTF	TGTGCCAGCACCCTAAGGGCAGACGATGGCTACACCTTC
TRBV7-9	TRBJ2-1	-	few	CASSSRASGEGQFF	TGTGCCAGCAGCTCCCGAGCATCGGGAGAAGGGCAGTTCTTC
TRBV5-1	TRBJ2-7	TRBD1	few	CASSPRQGTYEQYF	TGCGCCAGCAGCCCCCGACAGGGCACCTACGAGCAGTACTTC
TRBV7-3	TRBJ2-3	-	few	CASSPSMSTDTQYF	TGTGCCAGCAGCCCTTCGATGAGCACAGATACGCAGTATTTT
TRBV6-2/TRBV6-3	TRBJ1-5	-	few	CASNHGGSNQPQHF	TGTGCCAGCAATCACGGGGGAAGCAATCAGCCCCAGCATTTT
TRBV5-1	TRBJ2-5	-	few	CASSRQGGPRVDETQYF	TGCGCCAGCAGCCGGCAAGGGGGACCGAGAGTAGACGAGACCCAGTACTTC
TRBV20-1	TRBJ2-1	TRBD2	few	CSARDVRLAGDEQFF	TGCAGTGCTAGAGATGTTAGACTAGCGGGGGATGAGCAGTTCTTC
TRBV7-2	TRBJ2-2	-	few	CASRSFGTDLNTGELFF	TGTGCCAGCAGGTCGTTTGGGACGGATCTGAACACCGGGGAGCTGTTTTTT
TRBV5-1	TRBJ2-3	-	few	CASSLEGRGGTDTQYF	TGCGCCAGCAGCTTGGAGGGCAGGGGGGGCACAGATACGCAGTATTTT
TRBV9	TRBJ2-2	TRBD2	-	CASSPRIAGRGELFF	TGTGCCAGCAGCCCCCGGATAGCGGGGCGGGGGGAGCTGTTTTTT
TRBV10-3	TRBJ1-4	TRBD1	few	CAIRGTGGTNEKLFF	TGTGCCATCAGAGGGACAGGAGGAACTAATGAAAAACTGTTTTTT
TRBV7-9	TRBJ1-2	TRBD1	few	CASSPQGAVYGYTF	TGTGCCAGCAGCCCACAGGGGGCGGTCTATGGCTACACCTTC
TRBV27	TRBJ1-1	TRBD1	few	CASSSGGTGNTEAFF	TGTGCCAGCAGTTCCGGCGGGACAGGGAACACTGAAGCTTTCTTT
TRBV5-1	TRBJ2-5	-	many	CASSLATGIQETQYF	TGCGCCAGCAGCTTGGCCACAGGGATTCAAGAGACCCAGTACTTC
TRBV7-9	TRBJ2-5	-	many	CASSARPVEEETQYF	TGTGCCAGCAGCGCCCGCCCCGTGGAGGAAGAGACCCAGTACTTC
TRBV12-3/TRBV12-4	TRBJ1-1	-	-	CASTGSEFTEAFF	TGTGCCAGCACCGGTTCAGAGTTCACTGAAGCTTTCTTT
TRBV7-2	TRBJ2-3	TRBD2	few	CASSLELAGGPDTQYF	TGTGCCAGCAGCTTAGAGTTAGCGGGGGGACCAGATACGCAGTATTTT
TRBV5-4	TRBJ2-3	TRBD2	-	CASSSARGGTDTQYF	TGTGCCAGCAGCTCGGCTCGGGGGGGCACAGATACGCAGTATTTT
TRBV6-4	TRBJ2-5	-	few	CASRGERGSQGETQYF	TGTGCCAGCAGGGGGGAGCGGGGCTCCCAGGGGGAGACCCAGTACTTC
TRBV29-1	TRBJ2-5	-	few	CSVEKTARGETQYF	TGCAGCGTTGAAAAGACAGCTCGCGGAGAGACCCAGTACTTC
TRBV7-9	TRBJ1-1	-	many	CASSLTGGNTEAFF	TGTGCCAGCAGCTTAACAGGTGGGAACACTGAAGCTTTCTTT
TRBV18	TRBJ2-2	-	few	CASSGNTGELFF	TGTGCCAGCTCGGGGAACACCGGGGAGCTGTTTTTT
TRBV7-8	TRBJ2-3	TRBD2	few	CASSFSGTSVPDTQYF	TGTGCCAGCAGCTTCTCCGGGACTAGCGTCCCAGATACGCAGTATTTT
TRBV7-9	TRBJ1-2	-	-	CASSLTTGGDYGYTF	TGTGCCAGCAGCTTAACGACCGGGGGGGACTATGGCTACACCTTC
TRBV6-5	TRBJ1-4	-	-	CASSYGVGSYEKLFF	TGTGCCAGCAGTTACGGGGTTGGTTCGTATGAAAAACTGTTTTTT
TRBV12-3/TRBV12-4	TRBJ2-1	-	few	CASSFMDSPQFF	TGTGCCAGCAGTTTCATGGACAGCCCGCAGTTCTTC
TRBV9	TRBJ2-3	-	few	CASSATPGAGGTDTQYF	TGTGCCAGCAGCGCGACCCCAGGGGCGGGGGGCACAGATACGCAGTATTTT
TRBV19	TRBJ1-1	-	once	CASSMLLDGEAFF	TGTGCCAGTAGTATGCTCCTGGACGGGGAAGCTTTCTTT
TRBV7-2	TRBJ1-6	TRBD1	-	CASSLRIQGNSPLHF	TGTGCCAGCAGCTTAAGGATACAGGGGAATTCACCCCTCCACTTT
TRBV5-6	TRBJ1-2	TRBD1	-	CASSSLGDRFLYGYTF	TGTGCCAGCAGCTCTTTGGGGGACAGGTTTTTGTATGGCTACACCTTC
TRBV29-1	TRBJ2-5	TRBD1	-	CSATGGKETQYF	TGCAGCGCCACAGGGGGCAAGGAGACCCAGTACTTC
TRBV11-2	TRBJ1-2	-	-	CASGPRESEGYTF	TGTGCCAGCGGACCCAGGGAGAGTGAGGGCTACACCTTC
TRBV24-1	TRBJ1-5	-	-	CATSDLLGRSYNQPQHF	TGTGCCACCAGTGATTTGCTAGGGCGGTCTTACAATCAGCCCCAGCATTTT
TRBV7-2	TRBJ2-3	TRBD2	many	CASSRTSGGDTQYF	TGTGCCAGCAGCCGGACTAGCGGGGGTGATACGCAGTATTTT
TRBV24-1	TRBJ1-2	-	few	CATSDGRGGGYTF	TGTGCCACCAGTGATGGAAGGGGCGGTGGCTACACCTTC
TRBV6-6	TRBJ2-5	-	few	CASSRQRREFQETQYF	TGTGCCAGCAGTCGCCAGCGGAGGGAATTCCAAGAGACCCAGTACTTC
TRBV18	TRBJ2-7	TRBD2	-	CASSATRGDYEQYF	TGTGCCAGCTCAGCTACCCGGGGGGACTACGAGCAGTACTTC
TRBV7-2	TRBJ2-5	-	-	CASSWGLETQYF	TGTGCCAGCAGCTGGGGGCTGGAGACCCAGTACTTC
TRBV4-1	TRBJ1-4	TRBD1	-	CASSHPQGAREKLFF	TGCGCCAGCAGCCACCCACAGGGGGCGCGGGAAAAACTGTTTTTT